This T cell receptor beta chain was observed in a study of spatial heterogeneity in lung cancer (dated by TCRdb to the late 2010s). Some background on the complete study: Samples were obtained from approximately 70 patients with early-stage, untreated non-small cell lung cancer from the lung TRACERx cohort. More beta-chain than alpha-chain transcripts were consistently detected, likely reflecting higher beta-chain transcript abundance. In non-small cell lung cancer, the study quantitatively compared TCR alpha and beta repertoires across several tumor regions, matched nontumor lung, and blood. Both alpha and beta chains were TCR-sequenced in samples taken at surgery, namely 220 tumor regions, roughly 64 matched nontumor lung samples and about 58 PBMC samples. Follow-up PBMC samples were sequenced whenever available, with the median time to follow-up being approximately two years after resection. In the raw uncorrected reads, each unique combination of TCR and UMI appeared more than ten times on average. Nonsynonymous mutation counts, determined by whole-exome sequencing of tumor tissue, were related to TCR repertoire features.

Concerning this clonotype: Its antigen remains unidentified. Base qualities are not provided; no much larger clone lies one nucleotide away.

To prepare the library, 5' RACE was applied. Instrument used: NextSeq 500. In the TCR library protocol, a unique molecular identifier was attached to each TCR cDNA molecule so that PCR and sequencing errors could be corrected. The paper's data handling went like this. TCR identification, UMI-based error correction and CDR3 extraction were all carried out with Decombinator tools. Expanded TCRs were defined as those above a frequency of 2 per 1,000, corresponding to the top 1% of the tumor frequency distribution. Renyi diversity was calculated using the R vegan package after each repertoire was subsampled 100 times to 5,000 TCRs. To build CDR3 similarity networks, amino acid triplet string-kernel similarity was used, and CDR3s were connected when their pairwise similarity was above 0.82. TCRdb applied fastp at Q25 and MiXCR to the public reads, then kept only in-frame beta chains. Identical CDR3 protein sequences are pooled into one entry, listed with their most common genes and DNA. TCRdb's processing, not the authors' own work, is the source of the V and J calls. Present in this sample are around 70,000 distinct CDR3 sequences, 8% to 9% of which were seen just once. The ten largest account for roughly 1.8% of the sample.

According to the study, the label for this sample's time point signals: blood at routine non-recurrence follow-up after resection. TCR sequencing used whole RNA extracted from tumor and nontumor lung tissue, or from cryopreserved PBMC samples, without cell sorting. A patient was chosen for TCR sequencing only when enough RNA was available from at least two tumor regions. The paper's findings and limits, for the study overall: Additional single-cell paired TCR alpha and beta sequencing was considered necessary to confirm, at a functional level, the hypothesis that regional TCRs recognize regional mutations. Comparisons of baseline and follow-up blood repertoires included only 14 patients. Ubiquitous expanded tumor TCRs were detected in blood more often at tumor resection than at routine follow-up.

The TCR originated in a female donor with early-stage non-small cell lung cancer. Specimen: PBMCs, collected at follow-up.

The CDR3: CASSPRQGSQPQHF. At the DNA level, the sequence is TGTGCCAGCAGCCCTCGACAGGGAAGTCAGCCCCAGCATTTT. The chain is made from TRBV7-2 and TRBJ1-5; TRBD1 fits 7 bases in the junction. V trim: 5 bases; J trim: 6 bases; unmatched bases: 7. The CDR3 runs 14 amino acids, cysteine and phenylalanine included. Of the read, only the CDR3 DNA is kept; its 42 bases are in frame from base 1. Looking up the germline V gene yields CDR1 SGHTA and CDR2 FQGNSA.